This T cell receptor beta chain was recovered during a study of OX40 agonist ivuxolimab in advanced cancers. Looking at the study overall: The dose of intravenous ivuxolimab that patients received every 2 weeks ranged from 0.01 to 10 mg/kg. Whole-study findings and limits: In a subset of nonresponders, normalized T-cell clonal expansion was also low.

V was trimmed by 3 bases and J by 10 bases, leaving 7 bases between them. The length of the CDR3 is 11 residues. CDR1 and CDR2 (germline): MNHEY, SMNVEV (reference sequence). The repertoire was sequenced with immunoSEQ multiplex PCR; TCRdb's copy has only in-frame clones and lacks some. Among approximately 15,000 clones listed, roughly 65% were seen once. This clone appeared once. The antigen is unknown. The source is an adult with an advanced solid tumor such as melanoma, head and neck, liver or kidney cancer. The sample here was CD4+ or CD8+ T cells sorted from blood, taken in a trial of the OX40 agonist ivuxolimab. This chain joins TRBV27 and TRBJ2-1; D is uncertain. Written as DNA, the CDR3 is TGTGCCAGCAGTTTCAATACGGAGCAGTTCTTC. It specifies CASSFNTEQFF.